A single sample gave rise to the 26 T cell receptor beta chains below, sequenced in a study of cytomegalovirus exposure and HLA in healthy donors. Clones were read by immunoSEQ multiplex PCR, and TCRdb kept only the in-frame ones, dropping some. The sample contains under 50,000 clones, 94% of which appear only once. The sequenced material came from PBMCs. These receptors all stem from a woman in her late teens or twenties in good health and CMV-seropositive.

The rearrangement links TRBV18 to TRBJ2-5; 9 positions agree with TRBD2. The germline CDR1 and CDR2 sequences are KGHSH and LQKENI. Germline trimming cut 5 bases from V and 5 bases from J; bases unmatched to any gene: 12. The CDR3 covers 16 residues. The CDR3: CASSISSGRMGETQYF. CDR3 nucleotide sequence: TGTGCCAGCTCAATATCCAGCGGGAGGATGGGGGAGACCCAGTACTTC.

This sequence joins TRBV5-1 and TRBJ2-1; TRBD1 aligns across 8 bases. J was trimmed by 9 bases and V by 4 bases; bases with no gene match: 9. The CDR3 consists of 14 residues. Germline CDR1 SGHRS, CDR2 YFSETQ. The CDR3 is CASSPGTGYSEQFF. CDR3 sequence (DNA): TGCGCCAGCAGCCCCGGGACAGGATATAGTGAGCAGTTCTTC.

The V call is TRBV9, the J call TRBJ2-7; D possibly corresponds to TRBD2 (5 bases). The CDR3 sequence is 14 residues long. The V gene's germline CDR1 is SGDLS and CDR2 YYNGEE. The V and J ends lost 1 base and 3 bases respectively, with 11 bases between them. CDR3 coding DNA: TGTGCCAGCAGCGTACGCCCGACTAACTACGAGCAGTACTTC. Encoded protein: CASSVRPTNYEQYF.

CDR3 nucleotide sequence: TGTGCCAGCAGCTTAGCGAATCAACGAGGGAGGGGGTACGAGCAGTACTTC. Translating it yields CASSLANQRGRGYEQYF. J is TRBJ2-7 and V is TRBV7-2; D possibly corresponds to TRBD2 (7 bases). CDR3 length equals 17 residues. Trimming cost V 0 bases and J 4 bases, with 19 bases left between them. The germline gives CDR1 SGHTA, CDR2 FQGNSA.

The chain carries TRBV28 and TRBJ1-1; the D is unclear. Germline assignment: CDR1 MDHEN and CDR2 SYDVKM. The CDR3 consists of 15 residues. V gave up 6 bases and J gave up 1 base, with 15 bases separating them. The CDR3 is CASSSQPGGNTEAFF. CDR3 nucleotides: TGTGCCAGCAGCTCCCAACCGGGAGGGAACACTGAAGCTTTCTTT. The variable domain in full, with the rest retrieved from reference TRBV28 and TRBJ1-1, is DVKVTQSSRYLVKRTGEKVFLECVQDMDHENMFWYRQDPGLGLRLIYFSYDVKMKEKGDIPEGYSVSREKKERFSLILESASTNQTSMYLCASSSQPGGNTEAFFGQGTRLTVV.

This chain links TRBV25-1 with TRBJ1-5; TRBD1 matches 8 bases. V shed 4 bases, J shed 1 base, and the junction held 0 bases outside the gene matches. Per germline, CDR1 MGHDK and CDR2 SYGVNS. There are 14 residues in the CDR3. CDR3 residues: CASSGQGSNQPQHF. The DNA of the CDR3 is TGTGCCAGCAGTGGACAGGGGAGCAATCAGCCCCAGCATTTT.

The chain is built from TRBV4-1 and TRBJ1-1; D possibly corresponds to TRBD1 (5 bases). From germline, CDR1 is MGHRA and CDR2 YSYEKL. The CDR3 contains 13 residues. Deletions cut 11 bases from V and 0 bases from J, with 13 bases between. The CDR3 here is CARETAMNTEAFF. The CDR3 DNA is TGCGCCCGAGAGACAGCAATGAACACTGAAGCTTTCTTT.

The chain carries TRBV19 and TRBJ2-5; no clear D gene. The CDR3 is 13 amino acids. Between the trimmed V and J ends, which lost 2 bases and 1 base, there was a span of 5 bases. The germline gives CDR1 LNHDA, CDR2 SQIVND (reference sequence). CDR3 sequence: CASSIQFQETQYF. Here the CDR3 DNA reads TGTGCCAGTAGTATACAGTTCCAAGAGACCCAGTACTTC.

The chain uses TRBV6-5 and TRBJ2-7; D not certain. The V end lost 7 bases, the J end lost 0 bases, and 13 bases lay between the germline ends. This CDR3 contains 14 residues. Germline CDR1 and CDR2: MNHEY and SVGAGI. The CDR3 reads CASTGDIASYEQYF. The CDR3 nucleotides are TGTGCCAGCACCGGCGACATCGCCTCCTACGAGCAGTACTTC.

The genes are TRBV27 and TRBJ2-3; 9 nucleotides line up with TRBD2. CDR3 length: 19 residues. CDR1 is MNHEY, CDR2 SMNVEV, per germline (reference sequence). V was pared by 6 bases and J by 2 bases, with 18 bases of the junction left unmatched. The CDR3 coding sequence is TGTGCCAGCAGCGCAAGGACAGGACGACTAGCGGTAACCACAGATACGCAGTATTTT. The encoded protein is CASSARTGRLAVTTDTQYF.

The V call is TRBV29-1, the J call TRBJ2-2, with 8 bases matching TRBD1. Looked up from germline, CDR1 is SQVTM and CDR2 is ANQGSEA. CDR3 length: 15 residues. Trimming took 7 bases from V and 2 from J; bases not matched to a gene: 9. CDR3 region: CSARSGQDNTGELFF. CDR3 nucleotides: TGCAGCGCCCGATCGGGACAGGACAACACCGGGGAGCTGTTTTTT.

As regards this clone: One junction end does not reproduce the germline sequence, and a read error may be involved. The chain employs TRBV27 and TRBJ1-5; weak D call: TRBD1 (6 bases). CDR3 length: 13 residues. In germline, CDR1 is MNHEY, CDR2 SMNVEV (reference sequence). This chain's CDR3 is CASSPHRDQPQHF. The CDR3 DNA reads as TGTGCCAGCAGTCCTCACAGGGATCAACCCCAGCATTTT.

In its sample, this clone was seen once. The rearrangement links TRBV28 to TRBJ1-2, with D hard to call. The CDR3 covers 12 residues. CDR1 and CDR2 from the germline V gene are MDHEN and SYDVKM. The V end lost 5 bases, the J end lost 5 bases, and 9 bases lay between the germline ends. This CDR3 is CASSENTYGYTF. CDR3 in DNA: TGTGCCAGCAGTGAAAATACATATGGCTACACCTTC.

The chain links TRBV5-3 to TRBJ1-2, with a tentative D call TRBD1 (6 bases). TRBV5-3 is an open reading frame whose function is uncertain. The V gene lost 4 bases and the J gene lost 0 bases, with 10 bases spanning the gap. The CDR3 spans 14 residues. Here the CDR3 DNA reads TGTGCCAGAAGCGAAACAGGGTCTAACTATGGCTACACCTTC. Encoded protein: CARSETGSNYGYTF.

The chain employs TRBV29-1 and TRBJ2-5; TRBD2 is a possible D gene (6 bases). The V end lost 4 bases, the J end lost 7 bases, and 13 bases lay between the germline ends. The CDR3 has 12 amino acids. In germline, CDR1 is SQVTM, CDR2 ANQGSEA. The CDR3 here is CSVGVTEGTQYF. Here the CDR3 DNA reads TGCAGCGTTGGGGTGACGGAGGGGACCCAGTACTTC.

This clone was seen just once. CDR3 amino acids: CASSRSQGETQYF. Written as DNA, the CDR3 is TGCGCCAGCAGTCGGAGCCAGGGGGAGACCCAGTACTTC. The chain recombines TRBV5-1 with TRBJ2-5, with D possibly matching TRBD1 (6 bases). CDR3 size: 13 residues. Germline V gives CDR1 SGHRS, CDR2 YFSETQ. The ends were cut back, 5 bases at V and 5 bases at J, with 13 bases in the middle. Full variable domain (remainder filled in from reference TRBV5-1 and TRBJ2-5): KAGVTQTPRYLIKTRGQQVTLSCSPISGHRSVSWYQQTPGQGLQFLFEYFSETQRNKGNFPGRFSGRQFSNSRSEMNVSTLELGDSALYLCASSRSQGETQYFGPGTRLLVL.

The chain is built from TRBV5-1 and TRBJ2-1; D may be TRBD1 (5 bases). The CDR3 covers 13 residues. The germline V and J ends were trimmed by 0 bases and 8 bases, with 9 bases remaining between them. In germline, CDR1 is SGHRS, CDR2 YFSETQ. CDR3 protein: CASSLGGRDEQFF. The DNA of the CDR3 is TGCGCCAGCAGCTTGGGTGGCAGGGATGAGCAGTTCTTC.

V usage is TRBV29-1 and J usage is TRBJ2-3; no definite D call. This CDR3 has 13 amino acids. Trimming took off 2 bases at V and 1 base at J, with 7 bases between the two ends. Germline V gives CDR1 SQVTM, CDR2 ANQGSEA. CDR3 DNA: TGCAGCGTTGAATTCGCGGGCACAGATACGCAGTATTTT. Protein: CSVEFAGTDTQYF.

J is TRBJ1-2 and V is TRBV19; TRBD1 matches 7 bases. V gave up 3 bases and J gave up 2 bases; unmatched junction bases: 3. Germline V gene lookup returns CDR1 LNHDA and CDR2 SQIVND (reference sequence). The CDR3 runs to 14 residues. CDR3 region: CASSMETGNYGYTF. The CDR3 DNA follows: TGTGCCAGTAGTATGGAGACAGGGAACTATGGCTACACCTTC. Based on the CDR3 plus reference TRBV19 and TRBJ1-2, the full variable domain is DGGITQSPKYLFRKEGQNVTLSCEQNLNHDAMYWYRQDPGQGLRLIYYSQIVNDFQKGDIAEGYSVSREKKESFPLTVTSAQKNPTAFYLCASSMETGNYGYTFGSGTRLTVV.

This clone was detected once. The V and J genes are TRBV2 and TRBJ2-3; maybe TRBD1 (6 bases). This CDR3 region has 12 residues. V lost 4 bases to trimming and J lost 11 bases, with 13 bases between them. Germline-derived CDR1 and CDR2 are SNHLY and FYNNEI. The CDR3 spells CASSGRGWVQYF. The CDR3 nucleotides read TGTGCCAGCAGTGGCAGGGGCTGGGTGCAGTATTTT.

The chain uses TRBV25-1 and TRBJ2-3; 10 bases are a match to TRBD1. Germline CDR1 and CDR2: MGHDK and SYGVNS. CDR3 length: 14 residues. After removal of 6 bases from V and 6 bases from J, the junction contained 6 bases not matched to a gene. CDR3 amino acids: CASRGTGEVDTQYF. The CDR3 nucleotides read TGTGCCAGCAGGGGGACAGGGGAAGTGGATACGCAGTATTTT.

The V and J genes are TRBV6-5 and TRBJ2-5; 8 positions agree with TRBD2. This CDR3 spans 15 amino acids. V trimming: 2 bases; J trimming: 4 bases; junction bases outside the gene matches: 6. CDR1 and CDR2 (germline): MNHEY, SVGAGI. The CDR3 here is CASSYRGGTGETQYF. CDR3 in DNA: TGTGCCAGCAGTTACCGGGGGGGGACCGGAGAGACCCAGTACTTC.

This clone has just one count. The chain recombines TRBV7-2 with TRBJ1-2, with 7 bases fitting TRBD1. The CDR3 has 15 amino acids. Trimming at V came to 5 bases and at J to 0 bases, leaving 6 bases not matched to a gene. CDR1 is SGHTA and CDR2 is FQGNSA in the germline V gene. The CDR3: CASSTAGTANYGYTF. CDR3 nucleotides: TGTGCCAGCAGCACAGCCGGGACAGCTAACTATGGCTACACCTTC.

Only one count was recorded for this clone. The genes are TRBV28 and TRBJ1-2, with 7 nucleotides matching TRBD1. V was clipped by 4 bases and J by 10 bases; unmatched bases: 6. This CDR3 region has 12 residues. Germline V gene lookup returns CDR1 MDHEN and CDR2 SYDVKM. CDR3 region: CASSSRGQLYTF. CDR3 in DNA: TGTGCCAGCAGTTCCCGGGGACAGCTCTACACCTTC.

This chain uses TRBV11-3 with TRBJ1-2; no clear D. Germline CDR1 and CDR2: SGHNT and YENEEA. The length of the CDR3 is 12 residues. V was trimmed by 5 bases and J by 4 bases, leaving 8 bases between them. The CDR3 DNA reads TGTGCCAGCAGCAGGAGTCGCTATGGCTACACCTTC. Protein sequence: CASSRSRYGYTF.

The chain is built from TRBV4-2 and TRBJ2-3, with D possibly being TRBD2 (6 bases). V was trimmed by 2 bases and J by 4 bases, leaving 25 bases between them. The CDR3 consists of 19 residues. CDR1 and CDR2 (germline): LGHNA, YNFKEQ. CDR3 loop: CASSQWPRLEGGSADTQYF. The DNA of the CDR3 is TGTGCCAGCAGCCAATGGCCGAGATTGGAGGGAGGCAGCGCAGATACGCAGTATTTT.